The 27 T cell receptor beta chains presented below share a single source sample, sequenced in a study of blood T cell repertoires in COVID-19. Using immunoSEQ multiplex PCR, the repertoire was profiled, and TCRdb retains in-frame clones only, with some absent. The profile shows under 300,000 clones, less than 90% of them singletons. The sequenced material came from peripheral blood. The receptors were sampled from a man aged 55-75 years with acute or convalescent COVID-19.

The rearrangement links TRBV10-3 to TRBJ2-7; TRBD1 is a possible D gene (6 bases). This CDR3 contains 17 residues. Trimming pared 4 bases from V and 6 bases from J, leaving 25 bases between. The germline V gene has CDR1 ENHRY and CDR2 SYGVKD. CDR3 bases: TGTGCCATCAGTGGAGGACGGGTAGGTGGGACACGGATCGAGCAGTACTTC. Amino acids: CAISGGRVGGTRIEQYF.

The chain couples TRBV7-2 to TRBJ1-1, with 7 bases lining up with TRBD1. J was trimmed by 7 bases and V by 5 bases; bases with no gene match: 7. This CDR3 is built from 13 residues. Looked up from germline, CDR1 is SGHTA and CDR2 is FQGNSA. DNA for the CDR3: TGTGCCAGCAGCCTACAGGGGCGGAGTGAAGCTTTCTTT. It yields the protein CASSLQGRSEAFF.

The J gene is TRBJ2-1, the V gene TRBV5-1, with 10 bases that match TRBD2. Germline V gene data show CDR1 as SGHRS and CDR2 as YFSETQ. The ends lost 1 base at V and 4 bases at J; junction bases unmatched: 11. CDR3 length: 18 residues. The DNA of the CDR3 is TGCGCCAGCAGCTTGTCCAAATCGCCAGCGGGAGGGTACAATGAGCAGTTCTTC. Its protein is CASSLSKSPAGGYNEQFF.

The genes are TRBV27 and TRBJ2-7, with TRBD1 matching over 9 bases. Germline CDR1 is MNHEY and CDR2 is SMNVEV (reference sequence). The CDR3 has 15 residues. Unmatched junction bases numbered 3, after V lost 2 bases and J lost 1 base. This chain's CDR3 is CASSLTGGPSYEQYF. The CDR3, as DNA: TGTGCCAGCAGTTTAACAGGGGGCCCTTCCTACGAGCAGTACTTC.

V usage is TRBV4-3 and J usage is TRBJ2-2; D gene unclear. There are 17 residues in the CDR3. Trimming took 0 bases from V and 4 from J, leaving 15 bases between them. Germline assignment: CDR1 LGHNA and CDR2 YSLEER. CDR3 residues: CASSQDGPSSITGELFF. The DNA for the CDR3 is TGCGCCAGCAGCCAAGATGGTCCTAGTAGTATCACCGGGGAGCTGTTTTTT.

The rearrangement links TRBV19 to TRBJ2-2, with a possible D match to TRBD2 (7 bases). The germline V gene encodes CDR1 LNHDA and CDR2 SQIVND (reference sequence). V lost 11 bases and J lost 0, with 13 bases in between. The CDR3 totals 14 residues. The DNA for the CDR3 is TGTGCCTCGGGGGGCAGGGCGAACACCGGGGAGCTGTTTTTT. It codes for CASGGRANTGELFF.

The chain couples TRBV15 to TRBJ2-1; 12 bases line up with TRBD2. The CDR3 loop spans 15 amino acids. The ends lost 4 bases at V and 6 bases at J; junction bases unmatched: 4. CDR1 is LNHNV and CDR2 is YYDKDF in the germline V gene (reference sequence). CDR3 DNA: TGTGCCACCAGCATAGGACTAGCGGGAATCAATGAGCAGTTCTTC. Translated, it gives CATSIGLAGINEQFF.

The chain couples TRBV7-9 to TRBJ1-2; the D is unclear. The CDR3 length is 13 residues. V was cut by 2 bases and J by 5 bases, with 9 bases left in between. Germline CDR1 is SEHNR and CDR2 is FQNEAQ (reference sequence). CDR3 DNA: TGTGCCAGCAGCTTACGCGGGGATTATGGCTACACCTTC. Translating it yields CASSLRGDYGYTF.

This chain connects TRBV4-1 to TRBJ2-5; no clear D. There are 14 residues in the CDR3. The ends were cut back, 0 bases at V and 2 bases at J, with 7 bases in the middle. Germline V gene lookup returns CDR1 MGHRA and CDR2 YSYEKL. The CDR3: CASSQETAQETQYF. The CDR3 DNA reads TGCGCCAGCAGCCAAGAAACAGCTCAAGAGACCCAGTACTTC.

The chain's CDR3 is CASSLDPSYGYTF. The CDR3 DNA follows: TGTGCCAGCAGCTTAGATCCATCCTATGGCTACACCTTC. The V and J genes are TRBV11-3 and TRBJ1-2; D is undetermined. In germline, CDR1 is SGHNT, CDR2 YENEEA. CDR3 length equals 13 residues. V dropped 0 bases and J dropped 4 bases, with 6 bases sitting between them.

This clone was observed a single time. The chain is built from TRBV7-2 and TRBJ1-4; perhaps TRBD1 as D (5 bases). Trimming removed 1 base from V and 8 bases from J, with 17 bases in between. The CDR3 loop spans 16 amino acids. Germline CDR1 SGHTA, CDR2 FQGNSA. CDR3 nucleotide sequence: TGTGCCAGCAGCTTAGTATCGACAGCCGGTGGGGAAAAACTGTTTTTT. Translated, it gives CASSLVSTAGGEKLFF.

This chain connects TRBV7-9 to TRBJ1-1, with 7 bases identical to TRBD1. V was clipped by 5 bases and J by 4 bases; unmatched bases: 7. In germline, CDR1 is SEHNR, CDR2 FQNEAQ (reference sequence). The CDR3 consists of 14 residues. CDR3 in amino acids: CASSPKGAGTEAFF. For the CDR3, the DNA is TGTGCCAGCAGCCCGAAGGGGGCTGGCACTGAAGCTTTCTTT.

This chain uses TRBV6-5 with TRBJ2-7, with a possible D match to TRBD2 (5 bases). Germline V gives CDR1 MNHEY, CDR2 SVGAGI. The length of the CDR3 is 14 residues. The V end was cut by 0 bases, the J end by 0 bases, with 6 bases between. The CDR3 DNA reads as TGTGCCAGCAGTTACTCAGCGGACTCCTACGAGCAGTACTTC. Translated: CASSYSADSYEQYF.

The chain carries TRBV28 and TRBJ2-7, with 12 bases matching TRBD2. This CDR3 has 18 residues. Germline V gene sequence: CDR1 MDHEN, CDR2 SYDVKM. Trimming took 5 bases from V and 5 from J; bases not matched to a gene: 16. DNA for the CDR3: TGTGCCAGCAGTCCCCACCTTGGGGCTAGCGGGAGGGCCAACGAGCAGTACTTC. It is translated as CASSPHLGASGRANEQYF. Together with reference TRBV28 and TRBJ2-7, the CDR3 gives the full variable domain: DVKVTQSSRYLVKRTGEKVFLECVQDMDHENMFWYRQDPGLGLRLIYFSYDVKMKEKGDIPEGYSVSREKKERFSLILESASTNQTSMYLCASSPHLGASGRANEQYFGPGTRLTVT.

V usage is TRBV7-8 and J usage is TRBJ1-2, with D unclear. V was cut by 3 bases and J by 4 bases, with 12 bases left in between. The CDR3 has 14 amino acids. Germline CDR1 is SGHVS and CDR2 is FQNEAQ. The CDR3 here is CASSFGGSPYGYTF. CDR3 DNA sequence: TGTGCCAGCAGCTTCGGCGGAAGCCCCTATGGCTACACCTTC. Looking up the rest from reference TRBV7-8 and TRBJ1-2 gives the full variable domain: GAGVSQSPRYKVAKRGQDVALRCDPISGHVSLFWYQQALGQGPEFLTYFQNEAQLDKSGLPSDRFFAERPEGSVSTLKIQRTQQEDSAVYLCASSFGGSPYGYTFGSGTRLTVV.

This chain joins TRBV19 and TRBJ1-5; D gene ambiguous. Trimming left V 3 bases short and J 1 base short, with 10 bases between. Germline CDR1 reads LNHDA; CDR2 reads SQIVND (reference sequence). CDR3 size: 15 residues. The CDR3 region has the DNA TGTGCCAGTAGTATCCGGGCGGGGAGCAATCAGCCCCAGCATTTT. Protein sequence: CASSIRAGSNQPQHF. Variable domain in full (rest from reference TRBV19 and TRBJ1-5): DGGITQSPKYLFRKEGQNVTLSCEQNLNHDAMYWYRQDPGQGLRLIYYSQIVNDFQKGDIAEGYSVSREKKESFPLTVTSAQKNPTAFYLCASSIRAGSNQPQHFGDGTRLSIL.

The sample holds one count of this clone. The CDR3 loop reads CASSPEAGMLQPQHF. DNA for the CDR3: TGTGCCAGCAGCCCCGAGGCAGGGATGTTACAGCCCCAGCATTTT. The chain is built from TRBV6-2 or TRBV6-3 and TRBJ1-5, with a possible D match to TRBD1 (5 bases). With 6 bases removed from V and 7 bases from J, the gap between germline ends came to 19 bases. This CDR3 is 15 amino acids long. The germline V gene encodes CDR1 MNHEY and CDR2 SVGEGT.

The rearrangement joins TRBV5-1 to TRBJ1-5; 9 nucleotides align to TRBD1. The junction had 5 bases not matched to a gene; V was cut back by 0 bases and J by 7 bases. This CDR3 is built from 15 residues. Germline-derived CDR1 and CDR2 are SGHRS and YFSETQ. This CDR3 is CASSLGTGEAQPQHF. In DNA, the CDR3 is TGCGCCAGCAGCTTGGGGACAGGGGAGGCGCAGCCCCAGCATTTT. The variable domain in full, completed from reference TRBV5-1 and TRBJ1-5, reads KAGVTQTPRYLIKTRGQQVTLSCSPISGHRSVSWYQQTPGQGLQFLFEYFSETQRNKGNFPGRFSGRQFSNSRSEMNVSTLELGDSALYLCASSLGTGEAQPQHFGDGTRLSIL.

This chain connects TRBV25-1 to TRBJ2-3; weak D call: TRBD1 (5 bases). Germline CDR1 and CDR2: MGHDK and SYGVNS. The CDR3 totals 14 residues. Trimming stripped 3 bases from V and 3 bases from J, with 10 bases between. CDR3 sequence reads: CASSDTGLTDTQYF. CDR3 nucleotides: TGTGCCAGCAGTGACACAGGTCTAACAGATACGCAGTATTTT.

The rearrangement uses TRBV5-1 and TRBJ1-1; D is unresolved. The germline V gene has CDR1 SGHRS and CDR2 YFSETQ. The CDR3 runs to 16 residues. Trimming took off 4 bases at V and 0 bases at J, with 16 bases between the two ends. The CDR3 reads CASSLLTFNMNTEAFF. For the CDR3, the DNA is TGCGCCAGCAGCCTACTAACATTCAATATGAACACTGAAGCTTTCTTT.

This chain uses TRBV4-3 with TRBJ2-7, with TRBD1 matching over 10 bases. Trimming took 5 bases from V and 7 from J; bases not matched to a gene: 8. The CDR3 loop spans 14 amino acids. The germline V gene encodes CDR1 LGHNA and CDR2 YSLEER. The CDR3 sequence: CASSADRGRGEQYF. In DNA, the CDR3 is TGCGCCAGCAGCGCCGACAGGGGGCGAGGAGAGCAGTACTTC.

The chain recombines TRBV29-1 with TRBJ2-5; tentatively, D is TRBD2 (5 bases). Looked up from germline, CDR1 is SQVTM and CDR2 is ANQGSEA. The CDR3 length is 13 residues. Trimming took off 5 bases at V and 5 bases at J, with 15 bases between the two ends. Here the CDR3 DNA reads TGCAGCGTTAGCGGACGGGATGGGGAGACCCAGTACTTC. Protein sequence: CSVSGRDGETQYF.

The chain combines TRBV7-6 with TRBJ2-1; no clear D gene. V gave up 2 bases and J gave up 4 bases, with 3 bases separating them. Germline CDR1 reads SGHVS; CDR2 reads FNYEAQ. The CDR3 loop spans 12 amino acids. The CDR3 coding sequence is TGTGCCAGCAGCTTACCATACAATGAGCAGTTCTTC. It yields the protein CASSLPYNEQFF.

The chain joins TRBV7-9 to TRBJ1-1, with D maybe TRBD1 (5 bases). Trimming stripped 5 bases from V and 2 bases from J, with 18 bases between. The CDR3 runs to 16 residues. The germline CDR1 and CDR2 sequences are SEHNR and FQNEAQ (reference sequence). CDR3: CASSPPGGGINTEAFF. The CDR3 DNA is TGTGCCAGCAGCCCCCCCGGGGGGGGGATTAACACTGAAGCTTTCTTT.

This sequence joins TRBV6-2 or TRBV6-3 and TRBJ1-1; a possible D gene is TRBD1 (5 bases). V was trimmed by 4 bases and J by 0 bases, leaving 15 bases between them. The CDR3 extends over 16 amino acids. CDR1 is MNHEY, CDR2 SVGEGT, per germline. The CDR3 region is CASSSFRGGMNTEAFF. The CDR3 DNA follows: TGTGCCAGCAGTTCTTTCCGCGGGGGAATGAACACTGAAGCTTTCTTT.

The rearrangement joins TRBV5-4 to TRBJ1-2; 7 bases match TRBD1. CDR1 SGHNT and CDR2 YYREEE come from the germline V gene (reference sequence). The CDR3 has 14 amino acids. The junction had 11 bases not matched to a gene; V was cut back by 4 bases and J by 8 bases. The CDR3 DNA reads TGTGCCAGCAGCCGGGTAACAGGGGCGGAGGGCTACACCTTC. Protein product: CASSRVTGAEGYTF.

The chain links TRBV21-1 to TRBJ1-1. TRBV21-1 is noted as a pseudogene. This CDR3 spans 19 amino acids. CDR3 bases: TGTGCCAGCATCCCACCGACCTCACGGGACTCAGAAGGCAACACTGAAGCTTTCTTT. It yields the protein CASIPPTSRDSEGNTEAFF.